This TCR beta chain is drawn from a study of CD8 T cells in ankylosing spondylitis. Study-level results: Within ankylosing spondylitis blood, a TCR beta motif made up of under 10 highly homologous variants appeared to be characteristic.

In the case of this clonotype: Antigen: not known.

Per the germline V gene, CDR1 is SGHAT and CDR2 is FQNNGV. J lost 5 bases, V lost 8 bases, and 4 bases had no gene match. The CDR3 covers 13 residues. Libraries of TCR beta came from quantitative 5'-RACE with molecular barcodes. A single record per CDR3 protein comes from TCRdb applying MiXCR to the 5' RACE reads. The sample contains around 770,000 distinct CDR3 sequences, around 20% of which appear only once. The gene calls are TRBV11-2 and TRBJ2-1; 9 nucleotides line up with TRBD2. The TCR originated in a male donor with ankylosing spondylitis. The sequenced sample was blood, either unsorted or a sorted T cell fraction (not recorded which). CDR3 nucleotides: TGTGCCAGCCTCGGACTAGCGAACAATGAGCAGTTCTTC. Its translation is CASLGLANNEQFF.